The sequence of this TCR beta chain was determined in a study of monozygotic twins with inflammatory bowel disease. The unique tags termed UMIs, each holding a 6-nucleotide sample barcode, were added by means of template switching. Nested PCRs of roughly 17 and 9 cycles, two in total, were run on TCRalpha and TCRbeta cDNA. TCRdb reprocessed the 5' RACE reads and stores each CDR3 protein as one record, lacking DNA. The sample table includes some 150,000 distinct CDR3 sequences. Sequencing was done on a sample of blood. The source of this sequence is a human donor with ulcerative colitis or Crohn's disease, or a healthy co-twin of an affected twin (not recorded which).

The CDR3 protein is CASSPRGTGWDSYEQYF. J is TRBJ2-7 and V is TRBV7-2; there is no DNA to check the TCRdb D call of TRBD1. In germline, CDR1 is SGHTA, CDR2 FQGNSA. CDR3 size: 17 residues.